Presented here are 22 T cell receptor beta chains from one specimen sequenced in a study of OX40 agonist ivuxolimab in advanced cancers. Data came from immunoSEQ multiplex PCR; TCRdb stores just in-frame clones and leaves some out. The table includes roughly 6,000 clones, more than 65% detected once. The sequences come from CD4+ or CD8+ T cells sorted from blood, collected in a trial of the OX40 agonist ivuxolimab. Receptors originate from an adult with an advanced solid tumor such as melanoma, head and neck, liver or kidney cancer.

The genes are TRBV19 and TRBJ1-2, with 8 positions matching TRBD1. This CDR3 spans 13 amino acids. Per the germline V gene, CDR1 is LNHDA and CDR2 is SQIVND (reference sequence). J gave up 6 bases and V 6 bases, and 6 bases lay outside the gene matches. Here the CDR3 reads CASSGGTGHGYTF. The DNA for the CDR3 is TGTGCCAGTAGCGGAGGGACAGGCCATGGCTACACCTTC. Looking up the rest from reference TRBV19 and TRBJ1-2 gives the full variable domain: DGGITQSPKYLFRKEGQNVTLSCEQNLNHDAMYWYRQDPGQGLRLIYYSQIVNDFQKGDIAEGYSVSREKKESFPLTVTSAQKNPTAFYLCASSGGTGHGYTFGSGTRLTVV.

The sample holds a few counts of this clone. V usage is TRBV19 and J usage is TRBJ2-7; 9 bases align to TRBD1. Germline V lookup: CDR1 LNHDA, CDR2 SQIVND (reference sequence). V gave up 0 bases and J gave up 3 bases; unmatched junction bases: 6. This CDR3 contains 16 residues. The CDR3 is CASSIDLATGGYEQYF. CDR3 nucleotides: TGTGCCAGTAGTATAGATCTCGCGACAGGGGGCTACGAGCAGTACTTC.

The rearrangement joins TRBV6-1 to TRBJ2-5; 8 positions agree with TRBD1. Germline-derived CDR1 and CDR2 are MNHNS and SASEGT. Losses at the gene ends were 1 base for V and 5 bases for J; bases not matched to a gene: 6. The CDR3 spans 15 residues. This chain's CDR3 is CASSEVTGQGETQYF. The CDR3 bases are TGTGCCAGCAGTGAAGTGACTGGACAGGGTGAGACCCAGTACTTC.

The J gene is TRBJ1-1, the V gene TRBV19; D ambiguous. The CDR3 runs 12 residues. Germline-derived CDR1 and CDR2 are LNHDA and SQIVND (reference sequence). Trimming removed 3 bases from V and 3 bases from J, with 5 bases in between. For the CDR3, the DNA is TGTGCCAGTAGTATGTCATACACTGAAGCTTTCTTT. It translates to CASSMSYTEAFF.

This chain connects TRBV6-6 to TRBJ2-7; D perhaps matches TRBD1 (6 bases). CDR1 and CDR2 (germline): MNHNY, SVGAGI (reference sequence). The CDR3 contains 15 residues. Trimming left V 6 bases short and J 2 bases short, with 17 bases between. In nucleotides, the CDR3 is TGTGCCAGCAGCCCCTTGACAGGTTCCACCTACGAGCAGTACTTC. Residues: CASSPLTGSTYEQYF.

This chain links TRBV27 with TRBJ2-3; possible D gene TRBD2, 6 bases. The V end was cut by 5 bases, the J end by 0 bases, with 12 bases between. This CDR3 region has 15 residues. Germline V lookup: CDR1 MNHEY, CDR2 SMNVEV (reference sequence). Here the CDR3 reads CASSHSGASTDTQYF. The CDR3 bases are TGTGCCAGCAGTCATAGCGGAGCCAGCACAGATACGCAGTATTTT.

The V call is TRBV25-1, the J call TRBJ2-7; TRBD1 matches at 7 bases. The length of the CDR3 is 16 residues. V was pared by 1 base and J by 5 bases, with 11 bases of the junction left unmatched. CDR1 MGHDK and CDR2 SYGVNS come from the germline V gene. The CDR3 DNA follows: TGTGCCAGCAGTGAATTAAGTAAGACAGGGTCGGACGAGCAGTACTTC. Its protein product is CASSELSKTGSDEQYF.

This chain joins TRBV4-1 and TRBJ1-2; 9 nucleotides align to TRBD1. The V and J ends lost 2 bases and 10 bases, in that order; junction bases with no gene match: 17. The CDR3 is made up of 17 amino acids. From germline, CDR1 is MGHRA and CDR2 YSYEKL. The CDR3 loop is CASSQLKGPGTGIDYTF. CDR3 in DNA: TGCGCCAGCAGCCAACTTAAGGGCCCCGGGACAGGGATCGACTACACCTTC.

The chain is built from TRBV27 and TRBJ1-6; no reliable D call. Germline CDR1 MNHEY, CDR2 SMNVEV (reference sequence). V was cut by 4 bases and J by 10 bases, with 8 bases left in between. The CDR3 sequence is 12 residues long. DNA for the CDR3: TGTGCCAGCAGTTCCCCTGGGTCACCCCTCCACTTT. Translation gives CASSSPGSPLHF.

The rearrangement links TRBV28 to TRBJ1-1; tentative D call: TRBD1 (6 bases). This CDR3 has 14 amino acids. Trimming removed 0 bases from V and 5 bases from J, with 10 bases in between. Germline CDR1 MDHEN, CDR2 SYDVKM. The CDR3 nucleotides are TGTGCCAGCAGTTTATGGGGGGCGCGGACTGAAGCTTTCTTT. It is translated as CASSLWGARTEAFF.

This chain links TRBV7-8 with TRBJ2-7, with D perhaps given as TRBD1 or TRBD2 (5 bases each). The CDR3 covers 13 residues. Germline V gene sequence: CDR1 SGHVS, CDR2 FQNEAQ. V was clipped by 5 bases and J by 3 bases, with 11 bases between them. The CDR3 bases are TGTGCCAGCAGCGCAGGGACCCACTACGAGCAGTACTTC. Amino acid sequence: CASSAGTHYEQYF.

The rearrangement links TRBV6-6 to TRBJ2-3; possibly TRBD2 for D (5 bases). The V and J ends lost 4 bases and 2 bases respectively, with 16 bases between them. The CDR3 spans 16 residues. The germline V gene has CDR1 MNHNY and CDR2 SVGAGI (reference sequence). The CDR3 sequence is CASSSPDGEVTDTQYF. CDR3 bases: TGTGCCAGCAGTTCCCCGGACGGGGAAGTCACAGATACGCAGTATTTT.

CDR3 nucleotides: TGTGCCAGCAGCGCGGTGAGGGATACGCAGTATTTT. This codes for CASSAVRDTQYF. The chain recombines TRBV21-1 with TRBJ2-3; the table's TRBD2 call for D was not verified on the DNA. TRBV21-1 is a pseudogene. The CDR3 is 12 amino acids.

This clone was seen just once. This chain uses TRBV7-9 with TRBJ1-4; the D is unclear. From germline, CDR1 is SEHNR and CDR2 FQNEAQ (reference sequence). The CDR3 has 17 amino acids. Between the trimmed V and J ends, which lost 5 bases and 0 bases, there was a span of 16 bases. The CDR3 DNA reads as TGTGCCAGCAGCCCGCCGATTGCGGGTTCAACTAATGAAAAACTGTTTTTT. Amino acid sequence: CASSPPIAGSTNEKLFF.

The V gene is TRBV7-9, the J gene TRBJ2-1, with D possibly TRBD1 on 6 matching bases. The CDR3 length is 12 residues. Per germline, CDR1 SEHNR and CDR2 FQNEAQ (reference sequence). V lost 7 bases and J lost 7, with 11 bases in between. CDR3 sequence: CASNLDRNEQFF. As DNA, the CDR3 is TGTGCCAGCAACCTGGACAGAAATGAGCAGTTCTTC.

V and J are TRBV6-5 and TRBJ1-1, with D possibly TRBD1 on 5 matching bases. The germline gives CDR1 MNHEY, CDR2 SVGAGI. Trimming took off 0 bases at V and 7 bases at J, with 9 bases between the two ends. The CDR3 covers 13 residues. As DNA, the CDR3 is TGTGCCAGCAGTTACTCGGGAGGGGATGAAGCTTTCTTT. Its translation: CASSYSGGDEAFF.

The rearrangement joins TRBV11-2 to TRBJ2-7; D not resolved. CDR1 is SGHAT, CDR2 FQNNGV, per germline. The CDR3 loop spans 13 amino acids. V was shortened by 2 bases and J by 3 bases, with 8 bases between the two germline ends. The CDR3 coding sequence is TGTGCCAGCAGCTTATCCAGGTTCTACGAGCAGTACTTC. Encoded protein: CASSLSRFYEQYF.

The gene calls are TRBV27 and TRBJ1-3; a weak D match, TRBD1 (5 bases). This CDR3 contains 14 residues. CDR1 is MNHEY and CDR2 is SMNVEV in the germline V gene (reference sequence). V lost 3 bases and J 8 bases, leaving 14 bases between the germline ends. The chain's CDR3 is CASSLAWGGDTIYF. CDR3 sequence (DNA): TGTGCCAGCAGTTTGGCCTGGGGAGGGGACACCATATATTTT.

The J gene is TRBJ1-2, the V gene TRBV27; D is unresolved. This CDR3 spans 15 amino acids. CDR1 is MNHEY and CDR2 is SMNVEV in the germline V gene (reference sequence). The V end lost 4 bases, the J end lost 4 bases, and 16 bases lay between the germline ends. CDR3 sequence reads: CASSSTPPAGYGYTF. CDR3 sequence (DNA): TGTGCCAGCAGTTCGACACCTCCGGCGGGCTATGGCTACACCTTC.

There are a few counts of this clone. V gene TRBV7-8 combines with J gene TRBJ2-7; tentatively, D is TRBD1 or TRBD2 (6 bases each). Germline assignment: CDR1 SGHVS and CDR2 FQNEAQ. Trimming stripped 5 bases from V and 5 bases from J, with 22 bases between. There are 16 residues in the CDR3. The CDR3 reads CASSRRGEELWDEQYF. As DNA, the CDR3 is TGTGCCAGCAGCAGGAGGGGGGAGGAGCTTTGGGACGAGCAGTACTTC.

A word on this clone: Other nucleotide sequences from this sample produce the same CDR3. The J gene is TRBJ1-1, the V gene TRBV9; no clear D. Germline CDR1 reads SGDLS; CDR2 reads YYNGEE. V was clipped by 0 bases and J by 0 bases, with 3 bases between them. The CDR3 loop spans 13 amino acids. The CDR3 protein is CASSVGMNTEAFF. In DNA, the CDR3 is TGTGCCAGCAGCGTAGGAATGAACACTGAAGCTTTCTTT.

The V call is TRBV4-2, the J call TRBJ1-6, with no clear D. The CDR3 loop spans 16 amino acids. Germline CDR1 reads LGHNA; CDR2 reads YNFKEQ. V shed 0 bases and J shed 6 bases, with 12 bases lying between them. Here the CDR3 reads CASSQEGSFGNSPLHF. The DNA for the CDR3 is TGTGCCAGCAGCCAAGAGGGGAGTTTCGGTAATTCACCCCTCCACTTT.